The next 10 T cell receptor beta chains were all read from a single sample in a study of T cells in Graves' hyperthyroidism and ophthalmopathy. RNA transcripts yielded amplified TCR beta CDR3 regions. The study used the HTBI primer set for a first-round RT-PCR of the TCR CDR3. In TCRdb, the multiplex PCR reads were re-called with MiXCR into one record per CDR3 protein. Of roughly 400,000 distinct CDR3 sequences listed, less than 20% were seen once; the top ten hold roughly a quarter. The sequencing input was blood. The receptors originated from a woman aged 18 to 35 with Graves' hyperthyroidism that later progressed to Graves' ophthalmopathy.

This clonotype occurred many times. This chain joins TRBV6-1 and TRBJ1-5; TRBD1 might be the D (6 bases). Trimming shortened V by 8 bases and J by 4 bases, and 15 bases separated the two germline ends. Germline CDR1 and CDR2: MNHNS and SASEGT. This CDR3 has 14 residues. Here the CDR3 reads CASGHGQKNQPQHF. Here the CDR3 DNA reads TGTGCCAGCGGGCACGGACAGAAAAATCAGCCCCAGCATTTT.

The chain uses TRBV29-1 and TRBJ1-1, with unresolved D. V lost 7 bases, J lost 5 bases, and 17 bases lay in between. This CDR3 contains 13 residues. Germline CDR1 is SQVTM and CDR2 is ANQGSEA. CDR3 coding DNA: TGCAGCGCTGGCAGATTGGGTCAGACTGAAGCTTTCTTT. This encodes CSAGRLGQTEAFF. The entire variable domain, with the rest obtained from reference TRBV29-1 and TRBJ1-1, is as follows: SAVISQKPSRDICQRGTSLTIQCQVDSQVTMMFWYRQQPGQSLTLIATANQGSEATYESGFVIDKFPISRPNLTFSTLTVSNMSPEDSSIYLCSAGRLGQTEAFFGQGTRLTVV.

This clonotype has a count of ten or more. The chain combines TRBV18 with TRBJ2-7; no clear D gene. This CDR3 contains 15 residues. V lost 0 bases, J lost 0 bases, and 9 bases lay in between. In germline, CDR1 is KGHSH, CDR2 LQKENI. This chain's CDR3 is CASSPPRVASYEQYF. In DNA form, the CDR3 reads TGTGCCAGCTCACCACCCCGGGTTGCCTCCTACGAGCAGTACTTC.

In its sample, this clonotype was seen a few times. The genes are TRBV10-3 and TRBJ2-1, with 11 bases matching TRBD2. This CDR3 has 15 amino acids. V was clipped by 4 bases and J by 7 bases; unmatched bases: 6. Germline V lookup: CDR1 ENHRY, CDR2 SYGVKD. In DNA form, the CDR3 reads TGTGCCATCAGTGGGGGGCTAGCGGGAGGTAATGAGCAGTTCTTC. It is translated as CAISGGLAGGNEQFF.

This clonotype has a count of ten or more. The chain couples TRBV4-3 to TRBJ1-2; TRBD1 matches 9 bases. The CDR3 spans 15 residues. The V gene end was trimmed by 3 bases and the J gene end by 2 bases; junction bases not matched to a gene: 4. Germline-derived CDR1 and CDR2 are LGHNA and YSLEER. CDR3 DNA sequence: TGCGCCAGCAGCCACCCCGACAGGGGGAACTATGGCTACACCTTC. It encodes CASSHPDRGNYGYTF.

The rearrangement uses TRBV15 and TRBJ1-2; D may be TRBD1 (5 bases). Trimming removed 0 bases at V and 5 bases at J, with 13 bases between. CDR3 size: 15 residues. Germline V gene data show CDR1 as LNHNV and CDR2 as YYDKDF (reference sequence). CDR3 sequence (DNA): TGTGCCACCAGCAGAGATTTCGGGGACGGGTATGGCTACACCTTC. It is translated as CATSRDFGDGYGYTF.

The chain uses TRBV16 and TRBJ2-7, with TRBD2 as a possible D gene (5 bases). The germline V gene has CDR1 KGHSY and CDR2 FQNENV. The CDR3 spans 15 residues. V was pared by 8 bases and J by 0 bases, with 17 bases between. In nucleotides, the CDR3 is TGTGCCAGCCATCCGGCGGGCCAGGTCTCCTACGAGCAGTACTTC. As protein: CASHPAGQVSYEQYF.

This clonotype was detected many times. The chain couples TRBV18 to TRBJ1-2; a possible D gene is TRBD1 (6 bases). Germline V lookup: CDR1 KGHSH, CDR2 LQKENI. V gave up 1 base and J gave up 4 bases, with 10 bases separating them. The CDR3 consists of 14 residues. The chain's CDR3 is CASSPRTVLYGYTF. The CDR3 bases are TGTGCCAGCTCACCACGGACAGTACTCTATGGCTACACCTTC.

This chain joins TRBV7-2 and TRBJ1-4, with 9 bases fitting TRBD1. CDR3 length equals 16 residues. Germline assignment: CDR1 SGHTA and CDR2 FQGNSA. The V and J ends lost 8 bases and 5 bases, in that order; junction bases with no gene match: 12. This chain's CDR3 is CASAGPGQGENEKLFF. In DNA form, the CDR3 reads TGTGCCAGCGCTGGGCCGGGACAGGGAGAGAATGAAAAACTGTTTTTT.

This clonotype was seen many times. The gene calls are TRBV20-1 and TRBJ2-1, with 8 bases fitting TRBD2. Germline CDR1 reads DFQATT; CDR2 reads SNEGSKA (reference sequence). The CDR3 runs to 16 residues. V trimming: 3 bases; J trimming: 0 bases; junction bases outside the gene matches: 7. The CDR3 DNA is TGCAGTGCTAGCAACAATCTAGCGGGCTCCTACAATGAGCAGTTCTTC. Amino acids: CSASNNLAGSYNEQFF.